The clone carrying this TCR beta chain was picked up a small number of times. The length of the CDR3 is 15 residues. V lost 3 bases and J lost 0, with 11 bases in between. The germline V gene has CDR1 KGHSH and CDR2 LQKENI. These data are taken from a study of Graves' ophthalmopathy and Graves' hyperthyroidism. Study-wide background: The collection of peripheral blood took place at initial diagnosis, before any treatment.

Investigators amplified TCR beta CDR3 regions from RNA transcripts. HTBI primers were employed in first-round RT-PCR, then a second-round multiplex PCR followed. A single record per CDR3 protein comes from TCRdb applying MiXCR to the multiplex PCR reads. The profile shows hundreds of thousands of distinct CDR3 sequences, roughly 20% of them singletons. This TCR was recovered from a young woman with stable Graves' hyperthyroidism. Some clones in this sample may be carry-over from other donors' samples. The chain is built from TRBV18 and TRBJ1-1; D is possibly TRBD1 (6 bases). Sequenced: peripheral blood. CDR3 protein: CASSPVGAMNTEAFF. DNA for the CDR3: TGTGCCAGCTCACCCGTGGGGGCCATGAACACTGAAGCTTTCTTT.